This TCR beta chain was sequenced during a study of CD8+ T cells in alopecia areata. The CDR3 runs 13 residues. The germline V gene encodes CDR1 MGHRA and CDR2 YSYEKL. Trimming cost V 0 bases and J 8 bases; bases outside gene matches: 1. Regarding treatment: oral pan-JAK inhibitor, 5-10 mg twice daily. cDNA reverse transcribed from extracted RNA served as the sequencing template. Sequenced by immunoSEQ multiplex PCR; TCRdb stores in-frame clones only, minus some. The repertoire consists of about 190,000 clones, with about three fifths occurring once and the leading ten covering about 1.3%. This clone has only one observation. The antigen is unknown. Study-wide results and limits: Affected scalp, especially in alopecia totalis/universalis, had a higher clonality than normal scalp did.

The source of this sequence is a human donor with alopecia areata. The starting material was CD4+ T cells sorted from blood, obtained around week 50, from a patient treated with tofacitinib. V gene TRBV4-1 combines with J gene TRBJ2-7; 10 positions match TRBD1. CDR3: CASSQEDRGKQYF. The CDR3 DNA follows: TGCGCCAGCAGCCAAGAGGACAGGGGGAAGCAGTACTTC.